The 26 T cell receptor beta chains listed next were all sequenced from one sample in a study of PD-1 blockade in classical Hodgkin lymphoma. Measured with immunoSEQ multiplex PCR; TCRdb has only the in-frame clones, and not every one. The sample has roughly 1,900 clones; about 80% are singletons. All patients relapsed after autologous stem cell transplantation, and brentuximab vedotin exposure varied. Magnetic depletion of non-target cells from thawed PBMCs yielded purified CD8+ T cells. The source was CD8+ T cells from blood, collected at baseline. The receptor set was obtained from a human donor with classical Hodgkin lymphoma.

This sequence joins TRBV28 and TRBJ2-2; 8 nucleotides match TRBD2. V trimming: 6 bases; J trimming: 0 bases; junction bases outside the gene matches: 6. This CDR3 has 16 amino acids. Germline CDR1 MDHEN, CDR2 SYDVKM. DNA of the CDR3: TGTGCCAGCAGCTTTCTAGCGGGTACGAACACCGGGGAGCTGTTTTTT. Encoded protein: CASSFLAGTNTGELFF.

The chain joins TRBV7-8 to TRBJ2-2, with D possibly TRBD1 on 5 matching bases. The germline V gene encodes CDR1 SGHVS and CDR2 FQNEAQ. Trimming shortened V by 7 bases and J by 5 bases, and 11 bases separated the two germline ends. The CDR3 totals 13 residues. The CDR3 region is CASNWGDTGELFF. The CDR3 DNA reads TGTGCCAGCAATTGGGGCGATACCGGGGAGCTGTTTTTT.

The chain employs TRBV9 and TRBJ2-1; 10 bases map to TRBD2. V trimming: 6 bases; J trimming: 7 bases; junction bases outside the gene matches: 19. This CDR3 contains 18 residues. Germline CDR1 SGDLS, CDR2 YYNGEE. The CDR3 sequence: CASTRTGLAGEGGNEQFF. CDR3 DNA sequence: TGTGCCAGCACCCGAACAGGTCTAGCGGGAGAGGGTGGGAATGAGCAGTTCTTC.

This clone was counted a few times. V and J are TRBV2 and TRBJ2-1; perhaps TRBD2 as D (6 bases). Trimming stripped 10 bases from V and 0 bases from J, with 16 bases between. The CDR3 sequence is 15 residues long. Germline V CDR1 and CDR2: SNHLY, FYNNEI. DNA for the CDR3: TGTGCCATTCCCGGGGGACGGTCCTCCTACAATGAGCAGTTCTTC. Translating it yields CAIPGGRSSYNEQFF.

The chain is built from TRBV7-9 and TRBJ2-7; perhaps TRBD2 as D (5 bases). Deletions cut 5 bases from V and 3 bases from J, with 14 bases between. The CDR3 is 14 residues long. The germline V gene encodes CDR1 SEHNR and CDR2 FQNEAQ (reference sequence). CDR3: CASSPGFTFYEQYF. CDR3 in DNA: TGTGCCAGCAGCCCGGGATTTACCTTCTACGAGCAGTACTTC.

The V and J genes are TRBV14 and TRBJ2-1, with D hard to call. Germline V CDR1 and CDR2: SGHDN, FVKESK. V was pared by 0 bases and J by 6 bases, with 9 bases between. The CDR3 totals 14 residues. CDR3 DNA sequence: TGTGCCAGCAGCCAAGATCTGGAGATCAATGAGCAGTTCTTC. Translating gives CASSQDLEINEQFF.

The chain combines TRBV11-2 with TRBJ2-2; D is ambiguous. The germline V gene encodes CDR1 SGHAT and CDR2 FQNNGV. Trimming left V 7 bases short and J 5 bases short, with 14 bases between. The CDR3 runs to 14 residues. The CDR3 sequence: CASTFSGWTGELFF. The CDR3 nucleotides are TGTGCCAGCACCTTCAGTGGTTGGACCGGGGAGCTGTTTTTT.

CDR3 coding DNA: TGCGCCAGCAGCTTGGCCAGGGGCACCTCCAGCACAGATACGCAGTATTTT. This codes for CASSLARGTSSTDTQYF. The V call is TRBV5-1, the J call TRBJ2-3, with D possibly matching TRBD1 (6 bases). CDR1 and CDR2 (germline): SGHRS, YFSETQ. This CDR3 is 17 amino acids long. V lost 0 bases and J 0 bases, leaving 14 bases between the germline ends.

The genes are TRBV19 and TRBJ2-2, with 8 bases aligning to TRBD1. The CDR3 covers 17 residues. V lost 3 bases and J lost 3; bases outside the gene matches: 9. Per the germline V gene, CDR1 is LNHDA and CDR2 is SQIVND (reference sequence). The CDR3 DNA reads TGTGCCAGTAGTATTCCGGACAGGGTGTCGTACACCGGGGAGCTGTTTTTT. As protein: CASSIPDRVSYTGELFF.

The rearrangement joins TRBV4-1 to TRBJ2-1; 9 nucleotides align to TRBD2. The length of the CDR3 is 20 residues. From germline, CDR1 is MGHRA and CDR2 YSYEKL. With 1 base clipped from V and 0 bases from J, the junction kept 13 bases outside the gene matches. CDR3 amino acids: CASSQGGGASGTSSYNEQFF. The CDR3 DNA reads TGCGCCAGCAGCCAAGGGGGCGGGGCTAGCGGGACGAGCTCCTACAATGAGCAGTTCTTC.

This chain uses TRBV28 with TRBJ1-2; D not certain. CDR3 size: 11 residues. V was pared by 8 bases and J by 4 bases, with 8 bases between. The germline V gene encodes CDR1 MDHEN and CDR2 SYDVKM. The CDR3 protein is CASENIYGYTF. The CDR3, as DNA: TGTGCCAGCGAAAATATCTATGGCTACACCTTC.

The V gene is TRBV7-9, the J gene TRBJ1-2; 12 nucleotides agree with TRBD1. The CDR3 runs 15 residues. Losses at the gene ends were 3 bases for V and 5 bases for J; bases not matched to a gene: 4. CDR1 is SEHNR, CDR2 FQNEAQ, per germline (reference sequence). The CDR3 protein is CASSLGQGAWYGYTF. Here the CDR3 DNA reads TGTGCCAGCAGCTTGGGACAGGGGGCATGGTATGGCTACACCTTC.

CDR3: CASSLSGRGDEQFF. CDR3 bases: TGTGCCAGCAGTCTCAGCGGCCGCGGAGATGAGCAGTTCTTC. The J gene is TRBJ2-1, the V gene TRBV5-8, with D perhaps TRBD2 (5 bases). CDR3 length: 14 residues. Germline V CDR1 and CDR2: SGHTS, YDEGEE. With 5 bases removed from V and 8 bases from J, the gap between germline ends came to 17 bases.

The chain has TRBV7-9 and TRBJ2-1, with D possibly being TRBD1 or TRBD2 (5 bases each). Germline V CDR1 and CDR2: SEHNR, FQNEAQ (reference sequence). V gave up 8 bases and J gave up 10 bases, with 18 bases separating them. The length of the CDR3 is 13 residues. The DNA of the CDR3 is TGTGCCAGCGGGGGATTCAGGGTTAAGGAGCAGTTCTTC. Amino acid sequence: CASGGFRVKEQFF.

V and J are TRBV19 and TRBJ2-3; TRBD2 might be the D (5 bases). The CDR3 sequence is 18 residues long. Germline V gene sequence: CDR1 LNHDA, CDR2 SQIVND (reference sequence). Trimming removed 1 base from V and 1 base from J, with 18 bases in between. The CDR3 bases are TGTGCCAGTAGTATAGTCGGACTCCTTCAAAGGGGCACAGATACGCAGTATTTT. As protein: CASSIVGLLQRGTDTQYF.

This clone was observed once. The V gene is TRBV4-3, the J gene TRBJ2-1; 8 nucleotides align to TRBD1. The junction had 13 bases not matched to a gene; V was cut back by 0 bases and J by 9 bases. This CDR3 has 17 residues. Looked up from germline, CDR1 is LGHNA and CDR2 is YSLEER. CDR3 sequence: CASSQDRAGGAGSEQFF. As DNA, the CDR3 is TGCGCCAGCAGCCAAGATCGGGCAGGGGGCGCAGGGTCTGAGCAGTTCTTC.

This rearrangement joins TRBV7-2 to TRBJ2-3; D is uncertain. The CDR3 has 12 amino acids. The germline V and J ends were trimmed by 6 bases and 6 bases, with 10 bases remaining between them. The germline V gene has CDR1 SGHTA and CDR2 FQGNSA. The CDR3 here is CASSFTEDTQYF. The CDR3 DNA sequence: TGTGCCAGCAGTTTTACCGAGGATACGCAGTATTTT.

V usage is TRBV5-1 and J usage is TRBJ1-1, with D hard to call. Deletions cut 1 base from V and 0 bases from J, with 7 bases between. Germline values: CDR1 SGHRS, CDR2 YFSETQ. The CDR3 covers 14 residues. The CDR3 region has the DNA TGCGCCAGCAGCTTGAAACAGCTGAACACTGAAGCTTTCTTT. It codes for CASSLKQLNTEAFF.

This clone was observed once. V and J are TRBV28 and TRBJ1-2; 9 bases match TRBD1. Germline V lookup: CDR1 MDHEN, CDR2 SYDVKM. CDR3 length equals 14 residues. With 4 bases clipped from V and 6 bases from J, the junction kept 6 bases outside the gene matches. CDR3 in amino acids: CASSSTGGVDGYTF. Written as DNA, the CDR3 is TGTGCCAGCAGTTCCACAGGGGGCGTGGATGGCTACACCTTC.

The genes are TRBV27 and TRBJ1-5; D unclear. The CDR3 runs to 13 residues. Per the germline V gene, CDR1 is MNHEY and CDR2 is SMNVEV (reference sequence). Trimming removed 7 bases at V and 4 bases at J, with 11 bases between. CDR3 protein: CASTASLNQPQHF. As DNA, the CDR3 is TGTGCCAGCACCGCTAGTTTGAATCAGCCCCAGCATTTT.

CDR3 coding DNA: TGTGCCAGCAGCGTCGTAGCGGGAGACACAGATACGCAGTATTTT. Translated, it gives CASSVVAGDTDTQYF. The chain couples TRBV9 to TRBJ2-3; 9 bases align to TRBD2. CDR1 SGDLS and CDR2 YYNGEE come from the germline V gene. With V trimmed by 2 bases and J by 2 bases, 3 bases remained unmatched. This CDR3 contains 15 residues.

The sample holds one count of this clone. The V call is TRBV7-8, the J call TRBJ1-1, with D uncertain. Trimming removed 3 bases from V and 3 bases from J, with 8 bases in between. The germline V gene encodes CDR1 SGHVS and CDR2 FQNEAQ. This CDR3 is 13 amino acids long. The CDR3 DNA follows: TGTGCCAGCAGCTTTCCGACGTACACTGAAGCTTTCTTT. It yields the protein CASSFPTYTEAFF. Filled out from reference TRBV7-8 and TRBJ1-1, the complete variable domain reads GAGVSQSPRYKVAKRGQDVALRCDPISGHVSLFWYQQALGQGPEFLTYFQNEAQLDKSGLPSDRFFAERPEGSVSTLKIQRTQQEDSAVYLCASSFPTYTEAFFGQGTRLTVV.

CDR3 protein: CASSGAGGREQYF. The CDR3 nucleotides are TGTGCCAGCAGCGGAGCGGGAGGGCGGGAGCAGTACTTC. The chain has TRBV27 and TRBJ2-7; 10 positions match TRBD2. Germline V gene sequence: CDR1 MNHEY, CDR2 SMNVEV (reference sequence). The CDR3 loop spans 13 amino acids. Losses at the gene ends were 6 bases for V and 7 bases for J; bases not matched to a gene: 6.

The table lists this clone with a count of one. The chain joins TRBV9 to TRBJ2-7; TRBD2 matches 7 bases. Looked up from germline, CDR1 is SGDLS and CDR2 is YYNGEE. The ends lost 1 base at V and 3 bases at J; junction bases unmatched: 4. The CDR3 contains 14 residues. This chain's CDR3 is CASSVSGGNYEQYF. The CDR3 DNA is TGTGCCAGCAGCGTATCGGGGGGTAACTACGAGCAGTACTTC.

The chain combines TRBV27 with TRBJ2-5, with D tentatively TRBD2 (5 bases). The V gene's germline CDR1 is MNHEY and CDR2 SMNVEV (reference sequence). V was trimmed by 8 bases and J by 5 bases, leaving 12 bases between them. This CDR3 comprises 12 residues. This CDR3 reads CASGSRPETQYF. The DNA of the CDR3 is TGTGCCAGCGGGAGCCGTCCGGAGACCCAGTACTTC.

Written as DNA, the CDR3 is TGTGCCAGCAGCCAGAACGTGGGACACTACACCGGGGAGCTGTTTTTT. Encoded protein: CASSQNVGHYTGELFF. V usage is TRBV11-2 and J usage is TRBJ2-2; D is possibly TRBD1 (6 bases). With 5 bases removed from V and 3 bases from J, the gap between germline ends came to 16 bases. CDR3 length equals 16 residues. Germline V gives CDR1 SGHAT, CDR2 FQNNGV.